This T cell receptor beta chain was obtained from a study of blood T cells in healthy people across ages. A second roughly 6 to 12 cycle PCR used barcoded and J-beta primers. TCRdb ran MiXCR on the 5' RACE reads and lists one entry per CDR3 protein. The data hold about 1.4 million distinct CDR3 sequences, with roughly 59% observed a single time. As regards this clonotype: Its antigen remains unidentified.

The germline CDR1 and CDR2 sequences are SEHNR and FQNEAQ (reference sequence). Trimming at V came to 5 bases and at J to 6 bases, leaving 8 bases not matched to a gene. The CDR3 runs to 15 residues. General observations from the study: Bulk PBMC profiling left naive and antigen-experienced comparisons inconclusive. Total diversity from one million sequenced T cells was likely underestimated. Long-lived donors had more naive CD4+ cells and higher diversity than aged donors.

Sequenced sample: blood. The chain couples TRBV7-9 to TRBJ2-1, with 9 bases that match TRBD1. This clonotype was sampled from a man aged 18 to 35 in good health. In DNA, the CDR3 is TGTGCCAGCAGCCCTGGGACAGGGAAAGGCAATGAGCAGTTCTTC. Protein: CASSPGTGKGNEQFF. Full variable domain (outside the CDR3, taken from reference TRBV7-9 and TRBJ2-1): DTGVSQNPRHKITKRGQNVTFRCDPISEHNRLYWYRQTLGQGPEFLTYFQNEAQLEKSRLLSDRFSAERPKGSFSTLEIQRTEQGDSAMYLCASSPGTGKGNEQFFGPGTRLTVL.